The sequence of this T cell receptor beta chain was determined in a study of cytomegalovirus exposure and HLA in healthy donors. The study ran its PCR with 60 Vbeta and 13 Jbeta primers. Produced via immunoSEQ multiplex PCR; TCRdb's table is partial and in-frame only. The data contain 100,000 to 150,000 clones, about 10% of them singletons. As for this clone: What it recognizes is unknown.

Germline values: CDR1 SGHRS, CDR2 YFSETQ. This CDR3 is built from 14 residues. V dropped 2 bases and J dropped 1 base, with 6 bases sitting between them. The study's findings and limits: Roughly uniform depth of sequencing across donors was assumed in presence/absence analyses. A later analysis associated roughly 15,000 TCR beta sequences with HLA alleles at a 0.05 false discovery rate. As a later analysis showed, a missense DCLRE1C variant was linked to trimming of TCR beta V- and J-genes.

The sequence was collected from a woman aged 18-29 years in good health and CMV-seropositive. V is TRBV5-1 and J is TRBJ2-2; tentatively, D is TRBD1 (6 bases). The sequenced sample consisted of PBMCs. DNA of the CDR3: TGCGCCAGCAGCTTACAGGGGAACACCGGGGAGCTGTTTTTT. Residues: CASSLQGNTGELFF.